This T cell receptor beta chain was found in a study of cytomegalovirus exposure and HLA in healthy donors. Study findings and constraints: It has been reported that TCR beta sequences accurately predicted the HLA-A and HLA-B alleles of most subjects.

For this clone: Its target is not known.

PCR used 60 Vbeta primers and 13 Jbeta primers. The repertoire was sequenced with immunoSEQ multiplex PCR; TCRdb's copy has only in-frame clones and lacks some. The sample has 110,000 to 150,000 clones, 75% to 80% seen once. The CDR3 consists of 14 residues. CDR1 SQVTM and CDR2 ANQGSEA come from the germline V gene. V lost 3 bases and J lost 7, with 18 bases in between. The receptor's source is a woman aged 50 to 60 in good health and CMV-seronegative. Sample: PBMCs. The rearrangement joins TRBV29-1 to TRBJ2-5; possibly TRBD1 for D (5 bases). The chain's CDR3 is CSVDSETVFGTQYF. In DNA form, the CDR3 reads TGCAGCGTTGATTCAGAGACAGTCTTCGGGACCCAGTACTTC.